This record covers a single T cell receptor (beta chain). This receptor's antigen is unknown. No much larger clone exists at a distance of one base, and base qualities are not known. As encoded in the germline V gene (reference sequence), CDR1 is SEHNR while CDR2 is FQNEAQ. Counted from cysteine to phenylalanine, this CDR3 has 13 amino acids. Only the CDR3 DNA is retained, 39 bases long and in frame from the first base. V and J are truncated by 1 base and 4 bases respectively, leaving an intervening sequence of 6 bases. The data were taken from a study of shared clonotypes between healthy human individuals (TCRdb year 2020). Regarding the research as a whole: The cohort included a few men and a couple of women between 18 and 49 years of age. For each donor, three plates each were used for CD4 naive and CD4 memory, two plates were used for CD8 naive, and one plate was used for CD8 memory. The study deeply sequenced blood TCR repertoires of several healthy adults to estimate repertoire size and the extent of clonotype sharing between individuals. Libraries were prepared and TCR repertoires were sequenced by different laboratories using diverse techniques, in order to increase sequencing depth and limit assay-specific biases. Per donor, leukapheresis produced somewhere between about 0.85 and 9.5 billion PBMCs.

Donors were healthy HIV-negative adults with no recently reported acute infections or vaccinations. All donors were Caucasian adults living in Nashville, Tennessee, USA. Magnetic negative selection was used to enrich CD4+ T cells, after which naive cells were positively selected on CD45RA and the negative fraction became the memory subset. Blood was collected by leukapheresis, and PBMCs were isolated by Ficoll-Histopaque density gradient centrifugation and then cryopreserved in liquid nitrogen vapor phase. Purity and quantity of every magnetically sorted T cell population were checked by analytical flow cytometry. Genomic DNA was isolated from every sorted fraction and measured by UV absorbance on a Nanodrop 2000c. Using the deep immunoSEQ assay, TCR CDR3 regions were amplified from genomic DNA by multiplex PCR. Extracted genomic DNA from each cell subset was spread evenly across all wells of several immunoSEQ 96-well plates, with each plate serving as a replicate. For sorted subsets, each replicate PCR was loaded with approximately 200 ng genomic DNA, equivalent to about 30,000 T cell genomes. Purified libraries were quantified with a Qubit 3.0 fluorometer, sized on a Bioanalyzer 2100, and re-quantified with the KAPA Library Quantification kit. Every immunoSEQ 96-well plate was sequenced on a dedicated single-read 150-cycle Illumina NextSeq 550 flow cell. In the source study's methods: Because only junctional sequences without quality scores were contained in the immunoSEQ output, filtering matching that applied to full-length reads could not be performed. To assign V/J genes and CDR3, sequences were annotated against IMGT germline references using PyIR, a Python wrapper for IgBLAST v1.9. Reads with weak V/J assignments (E-value above 1e-6), missing CDR3, stop codons, out-of-frame junctions, or ambiguous translated residues were removed. V3J clonotypes were defined by identical inferred V gene, J gene, and CDR3 amino acid sequence. The percentage overlap between two repertoires was calculated by dividing the number of shared unique clonotypes by the size of the smaller repertoire. Richness of each repertoire was evaluated using RTK rarefaction, the Chao1 estimator, and Recon v2.1 estimates of unobserved clonotypes. Generation probabilities for all TCRbeta clonotypes obtained by the gDNA method from a handful of donors were computed using OLGA. In TCRdb, the immuneACCESS table is reduced to in-frame sequences with V and J assigned. These tables do not hold every clone; where another copy was compared, an unresolved V gene accounts for under half, and the others remain unexplained. The V and J calls and the clone size are those of that table, but D and trimming were determined from the DNA. The sample records under 200,000 clones, approximately 92% of which are singletons. The ten largest clonotypes hold around 0.072% of the sample.

Findings and caveats that apply to the study as a whole: Because the study included only a small number of donors, the genetic and exposure-history diversity represented was limited. When a few donors were compared, the shared fraction of clonotypes was 5% to 6.5% for naive CD4, around 4% for naive CD8, more than 2% for memory CD4, and under 0.5% for memory CD8. Larger estimated clonotype richness was generally found for naive subsets than for memory subsets. Incomplete sequencing was indicated by rarefaction of sorted-subset datasets, despite the large sequencing depth. Only blood was sampled, and tissue TCR repertoires likely differ from those in blood. Pairwise subsampling led to the expectation that sequencing depth would affect the degree of clonotype sharing among donors. Compared with non-shared clonotypes, clonotypes shared by all four sorted-subset donors had higher generation probabilities.

This TCR came from a woman in her 30s in good health. Sample: naive CD4+ T cells sorted from blood. The cell subset or site label corresponds to: CD45RA+ positively selected. The chain is made from TRBV7-9 and TRBJ2-3; the D gene remains uncertain. The CDR3 protein sequence reads: CASSLEEPDTQYF. The nucleotide sequence reads TGTGCCAGCAGCTTAGAAGAGCCAGATACGCAGTATTTT.